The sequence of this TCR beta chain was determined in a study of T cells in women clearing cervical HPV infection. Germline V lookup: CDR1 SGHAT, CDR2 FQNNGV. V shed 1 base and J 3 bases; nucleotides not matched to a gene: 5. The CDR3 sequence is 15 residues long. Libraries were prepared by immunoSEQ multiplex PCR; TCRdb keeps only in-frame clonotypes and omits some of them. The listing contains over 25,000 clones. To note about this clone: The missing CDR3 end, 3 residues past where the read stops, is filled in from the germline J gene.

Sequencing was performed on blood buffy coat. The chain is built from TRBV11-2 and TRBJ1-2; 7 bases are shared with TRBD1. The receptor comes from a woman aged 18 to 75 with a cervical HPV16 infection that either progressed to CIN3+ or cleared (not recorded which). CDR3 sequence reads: CASSLVVGGYYGYTF. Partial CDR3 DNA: TGTGCCAGCAGCTTAGTAGTAGGGGGCTACTATGGC.